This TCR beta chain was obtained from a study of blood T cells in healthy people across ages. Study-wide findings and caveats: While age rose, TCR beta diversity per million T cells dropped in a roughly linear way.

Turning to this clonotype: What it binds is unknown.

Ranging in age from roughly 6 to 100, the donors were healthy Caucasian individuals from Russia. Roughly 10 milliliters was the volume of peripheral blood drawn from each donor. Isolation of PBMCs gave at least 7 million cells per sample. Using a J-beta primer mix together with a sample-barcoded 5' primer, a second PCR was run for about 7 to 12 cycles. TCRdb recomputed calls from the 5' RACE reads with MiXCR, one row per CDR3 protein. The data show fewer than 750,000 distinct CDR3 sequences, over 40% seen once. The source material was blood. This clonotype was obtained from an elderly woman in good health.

Here the CDR3 DNA reads TGTGCCAGCACCCTGGGAGGGGAGACCCAGTACTTC. Its protein product is CASTLGGETQYF. This rearrangement joins TRBV12-3 or TRBV12-4 to TRBJ2-4; 7 bases agree with TRBD2. TRBJ2-5 explains the end of the DNA better; the J call may be wrong. This CDR3 spans 12 amino acids.